This T cell receptor beta chain emerged from a study of ipilimumab plus nivolumab after autologous stem cell transplantation. CDR1 and CDR2 (germline): SGHAT, FQDESV (reference sequence). There are 13 residues in the CDR3. J gave up 10 bases and V 5 bases, and 7 bases lay outside the gene matches. This clone was observed a single time. This table comes from immunoSEQ multiplex PCR, and its TCRdb copy is limited to in-frame clones, with some not included. The top ten clones hold around 0.9% of a sample with tens of thousands of clones, over 75% of them seen once. V gene TRBV11-1 combines with J gene TRBJ1-4; 7 bases align to TRBD1. The origin of this receptor is a male donor with multiple myeloma. This specimen was PBMCs, taken in a trial of ipilimumab plus nivolumab as post-transplant consolidation. Here the CDR3 DNA reads TGTGCCAGCAGCACAGCCCGGGACAGAAAACTGTTTTTT. It translates to CASSTARDRKLFF.